The 18 T cell receptor beta chains presented below share a single source sample, sequenced in a study of response to subunit inactivated influenza vaccine. TCRdb itself ran the RT-PCR reads through MiXCR, one entry per CDR3 protein. Of 500,000 to 600,000 distinct CDR3 sequences detected, about 10% appear once; the ten largest clones hold roughly 10%. The sample in question was PBMCs from blood, obtained on the day of vaccination. The source is a man aged 50 or older who received an inactivated influenza vaccine.

The chain recombines TRBV12-3 or TRBV12-4 with TRBJ2-3; 10 positions match TRBD1. The CDR3 has 16 residues. V was clipped by 2 bases and J by 6 bases; unmatched bases: 8. The CDR3 is CASSLFRDRGGDTQYF. The CDR3 DNA reads TGTGCCAGCAGTTTATTCCGGGACAGGGGTGGGGATACGCAGTATTTT.

The chain is built from TRBV20-1 and TRBJ2-7, with TRBD2 identical over 10 bases. V lost 2 bases and J lost 2; bases outside the gene matches: 6. The CDR3 has 15 amino acids. CDR1 DFQATT and CDR2 SNEGSKA come from the germline V gene (reference sequence). CDR3 loop: CSARSASGSPYEQYF. The DNA for the CDR3 is TGCAGTGCTAGATCAGCTAGCGGGAGCCCCTACGAGCAGTACTTC.

This clonotype has a handful of counts. V is TRBV28 and J is TRBJ2-1, with 14 positions matching TRBD2. CDR1 is MDHEN and CDR2 is SYDVKM in the germline V gene. The CDR3 sequence is 18 residues long. V lost 4 bases and J lost 9; bases outside the gene matches: 14. CDR3 nucleotides: TGTGCCAGCAGTTACCCCTCCCTGACTAGCGGGAGGGGGCTTGAGCAGTTCTTC. Protein: CASSYPSLTSGRGLEQFF.

This rearrangement joins TRBV27 to TRBJ1-5, with 7 positions matching TRBD1. The CDR3 is 14 amino acids. The germline gives CDR1 MNHEY, CDR2 SMNVEV (reference sequence). Trimming at V came to 3 bases and at J to 7 bases, leaving 6 bases not matched to a gene. Written as DNA, the CDR3 is TGTGCCAGCAGTTTGAAGGACAGGAACCAGCCCCAGCATTTT. It specifies CASSLKDRNQPQHF.

The rearrangement joins TRBV28 to TRBJ2-5, with D maybe TRBD2 (6 bases). This CDR3 has 15 residues. Germline V gene sequence: CDR1 MDHEN, CDR2 SYDVKM. Trimming left V 5 bases short and J 1 base short, with 14 bases between. In DNA, the CDR3 is TGTGCCAGCAGTAAGACTAGTATATTCCAAGAGACCCAGTACTTC. This translates into CASSKTSIFQETQYF.

The table lists this clonotype with many counts. This chain links TRBV7-2 with TRBJ2-7; tentative D call: TRBD2 (6 bases). The CDR3 is made up of 14 amino acids. The germline V gene has CDR1 SGHTA and CDR2 FQGNSA. The V and J ends lost 7 bases and 0 bases respectively, with 13 bases between them. The DNA of the CDR3 is TGTGCCAGCACCGGGACTTCGAGCTCCTACGAGCAGTACTTC. Protein: CASTGTSSSYEQYF.

This chain connects TRBV18 to TRBJ2-7; 11 nucleotides line up with TRBD2. The germline V gene encodes CDR1 KGHSH and CDR2 LQKENI. The CDR3 sequence is 17 residues long. J was trimmed by 0 bases and V by 2 bases; bases with no gene match: 6. The CDR3 protein is CASSPLAGGPNSYEQYF. In nucleotides, the CDR3 is TGTGCCAGCTCACCATTAGCGGGGGGGCCAAACTCCTACGAGCAGTACTTC.

The chain couples TRBV20-1 to TRBJ2-3; D possibly corresponds to TRBD1 (5 bases). The CDR3 extends over 17 amino acids. V lost 2 bases, J lost 0 bases, and 18 bases lay in between. The germline V gene encodes CDR1 DFQATT and CDR2 SNEGSKA (reference sequence). The CDR3 reads CSARTLSGHPSTDTQYF. The CDR3 nucleotides read TGCAGTGCTAGAACTCTGTCAGGGCATCCCAGCACAGATACGCAGTATTTT.

This clonotype was recorded a few times. The chain uses TRBV5-1 and TRBJ1-1; weak D call: TRBD1 (5 bases). The V end was cut by 5 bases, the J end by 0 bases, with 17 bases between. The CDR3 is 16 residues long. Germline V gene lookup returns CDR1 SGHRS and CDR2 YFSETQ. The CDR3 spells CASRTDMTGMNTEAFF. The CDR3 region has the DNA TGCGCCAGCAGGACAGACATGACCGGAATGAACACTGAAGCTTTCTTT.

The chain recombines TRBV9 with TRBJ1-3, with 8 bases identical to TRBD1. Germline V gene data show CDR1 as SGDLS and CDR2 as YYNGEE. J gave up 0 bases and V 4 bases, and 12 bases lay outside the gene matches. This CDR3 has 18 residues. In DNA form, the CDR3 reads TGTGCCAGCAGCCCAGGGACAGGACCGACCGCCTCTGGAAACACCATATATTTT. Protein product: CASSPGTGPTASGNTIYF.

This clonotype was counted at least ten times. The junction differs from germline at one of its ends, possibly a read error. The chain carries TRBV7-9 and TRBJ2-7; the D gene is possibly TRBD2 (5 bases). The germline V gene encodes CDR1 SEHNR and CDR2 FQNEAQ (reference sequence). CDR3 length: 12 residues. The CDR3 reads CASSLGLNEQYF. As DNA, the CDR3 is TGTGCCAGCAGTTTAGGACTCAACGAGCAGTACTTC.

This chain links TRBV7-2 with TRBJ2-1; 10 nucleotides line up with TRBD2. The germline gives CDR1 SGHTA, CDR2 FQGNSA. J was trimmed by 8 bases and V by 4 bases; bases with no gene match: 11. The CDR3 runs 16 residues. CDR3 amino acids: CASSSGSGRGSDEQFF. The DNA for the CDR3 is TGTGCCAGCAGCTCAGGAAGCGGGAGGGGAAGCGATGAGCAGTTCTTC.

V is TRBV4-3 and J is TRBJ2-1; 11 nucleotides align to TRBD2. This CDR3 is built from 17 residues. CDR1 LGHNA and CDR2 YSLEER come from the germline V gene. With V trimmed by 0 bases and J by 9 bases, 10 bases remained unmatched. In DNA, the CDR3 is TGCGCCAGCAGCCAAGAAGGGCCTAGCGGGAGGTCGGGTGAGCAGTTCTTC. It translates to CASSQEGPSGRSGEQFF.

The chain uses TRBV5-1 and TRBJ2-3; D uncertain. The CDR3 totals 14 residues. V was pared by 0 bases and J by 3 bases, with 8 bases between. The germline CDR1 and CDR2 sequences are SGHRS and YFSETQ. The CDR3 spells CASSLEQYTDTQYF. CDR3 sequence (DNA): TGCGCCAGCAGCTTGGAACAGTATACAGATACGCAGTATTTT.

This clonotype was observed at least ten times. The chain joins TRBV3-1 to TRBJ2-5, with 7 bases matching TRBD2. With 1 base clipped from V and 5 bases from J, the junction kept 4 bases outside the gene matches. The CDR3 has 14 amino acids. Germline loops: CDR1 LGHDT, CDR2 YNNKEL (reference sequence). The CDR3 here is CASSQGTRRETQYF. The DNA for the CDR3 is TGTGCCAGCAGCCAAGGGACTAGGAGGGAGACCCAGTACTTC.

This chain connects TRBV6-2 or TRBV6-3 to TRBJ2-1; TRBD2 agrees at 11 bases. The length of the CDR3 is 17 residues. The V and J ends lost 2 bases and 0 bases, in that order; junction bases with no gene match: 3. The germline gives CDR1 MNHEY, CDR2 SVGEGT. CDR3 sequence: CASSYGLAGGSYNEQFF. Written as DNA, the CDR3 is TGTGCCAGCAGTTACGGGCTAGCGGGAGGCTCCTACAATGAGCAGTTCTTC.

This clonotype has only a few counts. The chain uses TRBV29-1 and TRBJ2-3, with TRBD1 matching 7 bases. From germline, CDR1 is SQVTM and CDR2 ANQGSEA. V lost 8 bases to trimming and J lost 5 bases; unmatched junction nucleotides: 7. This CDR3 has 12 amino acids. The DNA of the CDR3 is TGCAGCCTTACGACAGGGTTAGATACGCAGTATTTT. The encoded protein is CSLTTGLDTQYF.

V usage is TRBV2 and J usage is TRBJ1-4; 7 bases are a match to TRBD1. CDR1 is SNHLY and CDR2 is FYNNEI in the germline V gene. CDR3 length: 15 residues. With V trimmed by 7 bases and J by 6 bases, 11 bases remained unmatched. CDR3 in amino acids: CASNPQQGSYEKLFF. The DNA of the CDR3 is TGTGCCAGCAATCCTCAACAGGGGTCCTATGAAAAACTGTTTTTT. Using reference TRBV2 and TRBJ1-4 for the parts outside the CDR3, the full variable domain is EPEVTQTPSHQVTQMGQEVILRCVPISNHLYFYWYRQILGQKVEFLVSFYNNEISEKSEIFDDQFSVERPDGSNFTLKIRSTKLEDSAMYFCASNPQQGSYEKLFFGSGTQLSVL.